The sequence of this T cell receptor beta chain was determined in a study of blood T cell repertoires in COVID-19. Turning to the study itself: Acute and convalescent COVID-19 specimens originated in the United States, Italy and Spain.

Libraries were prepared by immunoSEQ multiplex PCR; TCRdb keeps only in-frame clonotypes and omits some of them. Here the sample spans some 400,000 clones, around 87% being singletons. Germline CDR1 reads LNHDA; CDR2 reads SQIVND (reference sequence). Trimming removed 7 bases at V and 2 bases at J, with 15 bases between. The CDR3 is 15 residues long. Participants came from 20 to 25 US areas, aged roughly 18 to 95 years. Categorization into cohorts depended on clinical history that participants reported. Two negative PCRs, clearance, or symptom resolution had been documented for recovered Cohort 3 donors.

The sample comprised PBMCs or T cells enriched from blood (not recorded which). This rearrangement joins TRBV19 to TRBJ1-5; D is uncertain. The clonotype originates from a man aged 30 to 45 who had recovered from COVID-19. The CDR3 sequence is CASNGGNRGNQPQHF. The CDR3 DNA follows: TGTGCCAGTAACGGCGGGAATAGGGGCAATCAGCCCCAGCATTTT.